This entry concerns a single TCR beta chain. The CDR3 sequence is 15 residues long. The germline CDR1 and CDR2 sequences are MNHNS and SASEGT. Trimming removed 7 bases from V and 2 bases from J, with 14 bases in between. The data originate from a study of shared T cell receptors in the human thymus. Sequencing was performed with immunoSEQ multiplex PCR; in TCRdb, only in-frame clones are kept and a portion is missing. Of some 700,000 clones listed, approximately 90% are singletons. The sample also formed part of further work on human thymus T cells.

Sample: thymocytes. The chain recombines TRBV6-1 with TRBJ2-2, with D perhaps matching TRBD2 (5 bases). This receptor was identified in a boy less than two years old with a congenital heart defect. The CDR3 loop reads CASIPASLNTGELFF. CDR3 sequence (DNA): TGTGCCAGCATCCCGGCTAGCCTAAACACCGGGGAGCTGTTTTTT.